These 28 T cell receptor beta chains originate from one sample sequenced in a study of T cells in Graves' hyperthyroidism and ophthalmopathy. The investigators amplified TCR beta CDR3 regions from RNA transcripts. The HTBI primer set was used in a first-round RT-PCR of the TCR CDR3. One entry per CDR3 protein, called by TCRdb with MiXCR from the multiplex PCR reads. The table lists 250,000 or so distinct CDR3 sequences, 13% to 15% of them singletons. Specimen: blood. Every receptor here comes from a woman aged 35 to 49 with Graves' hyperthyroidism that later progressed to Graves' ophthalmopathy.

The sample holds many counts of this clonotype. The rearrangement links TRBV20-1 to TRBJ2-1; 16 nucleotides agree with TRBD2. Germline CDR1 is DFQATT and CDR2 is SNEGSKA (reference sequence). This CDR3 has 18 amino acids. V was pared by 4 bases and J by 9 bases, with 15 bases of the junction left unmatched. CDR3 sequence: CSAIFPVGLAGGLGEQFF. DNA of the CDR3: TGCAGTGCTATATTCCCGGTGGGACTAGCGGGAGGGTTGGGTGAGCAGTTCTTC.

In this sample, this clonotype turned up a few times. The chain combines TRBV5-6 with TRBJ2-1; no reliable D call. V was cut by 2 bases and J by 9 bases, with 12 bases left in between. CDR1 is SGHDT and CDR2 is YYEEEE in the germline V gene. The CDR3 spans 13 residues. For the CDR3, the DNA is TGTGCCAGCAGCTTCGACCGGCCTAGTGAGCAGTTCTTC. Protein product: CASSFDRPSEQFF. Drawing the rest from reference TRBV5-6 and TRBJ2-1, the complete variable domain is DAGVTQSPTHLIKTRGQQVTLRCSPKSGHDTVSWYQQALGQGPQFIFQYYEEEERQRGNFPDRFSGHQFPNYSSELNVNALLLGDSALYLCASSFDRPSEQFFGPGTRLTVL.

This clonotype occurred many times. This chain joins TRBV5-1 and TRBJ1-1; possibly TRBD1 for D (5 bases). V was trimmed by 2 bases and J by 5 bases, leaving 10 bases between them. Germline lookup yields CDR1 SGHRS and CDR2 YFSETQ. The length of the CDR3 is 13 residues. Here the CDR3 reads CASSFRGQTEAFF. The CDR3 DNA reads as TGCGCCAGCAGCTTCCGAGGACAAACTGAAGCTTTCTTT.

This clonotype has ten or more counts. The chain combines TRBV6-1 with TRBJ2-2; the match to TRBD2 covers 10 bases. The V gene's germline CDR1 is MNHNS and CDR2 SASEGT. Trimming at V came to 2 bases and at J to 3 bases, leaving 0 bases not matched to a gene. The CDR3 contains 15 residues. CDR3 sequence: CASSELAGDTGELFF. Written as DNA, the CDR3 is TGTGCCAGCAGTGAACTAGCGGGAGACACCGGGGAGCTGTTTTTT.

This clonotype was seen ten or more times. The chain joins TRBV7-6 to TRBJ2-3, with D possibly being TRBD2 (6 bases). The CDR3 extends over 14 amino acids. Trimming left V 5 bases short and J 3 bases short, with 12 bases between. CDR1 SGHVS and CDR2 FNYEAQ come from the germline V gene. The CDR3 region is CASSREGGTDTQYF. The CDR3 DNA follows: TGTGCCAGCAGCCGCGAAGGAGGGACAGATACGCAGTATTTT.

This clonotype was counted at least ten times. The genes are TRBV7-8 and TRBJ1-4; D might be TRBD1 (5 bases). The CDR3 has 15 amino acids. V gave up 1 base and J gave up 7 bases, with 13 bases separating them. Germline V lookup: CDR1 SGHVS, CDR2 FQNEAQ. This chain's CDR3 is CASSLVGGAVEKLFF. CDR3 coding DNA: TGTGCCAGCAGCTTAGTCGGCGGGGCTGTTGAAAAACTGTTTTTT. Variable domain in full (rest from reference TRBV7-8 and TRBJ1-4): GAGVSQSPRYKVAKRGQDVALRCDPISGHVSLFWYQQALGQGPEFLTYFQNEAQLDKSGLPSDRFFAERPEGSVSTLKIQRTQQEDSAVYLCASSLVGGAVEKLFFGSGTQLSVL.

The V call is TRBV4-1, the J call TRBJ1-6; tentatively, D is TRBD1 (6 bases). Germline V gives CDR1 MGHRA, CDR2 YSYEKL. V shed 1 base and J shed 5 bases, with 12 bases lying between them. The CDR3 extends over 16 amino acids. The CDR3 coding sequence is TGCGCCAGCAGCCAAGGGGGACAACGCCATAATTCACCCCTCCACTTT. Its translation is CASSQGGQRHNSPLHF.

This clonotype came up many times. The chain combines TRBV12-3 or TRBV12-4 with TRBJ2-2; D tentatively fits TRBD1 or TRBD2 (5 bases each). The CDR3 runs 15 residues. V gave up 1 base and J gave up 5 bases, with 11 bases separating them. This CDR3 is CASSLGQGPTGELFF. The CDR3 DNA reads as TGTGCCAGCAGTTTAGGGCAGGGACCGACCGGGGAGCTGTTTTTT.

This clonotype occurred a few times. The chain employs TRBV4-1 and TRBJ2-2; tentative D call: TRBD1 (6 bases). CDR1 is MGHRA and CDR2 is YSYEKL in the germline V gene. This CDR3 has 15 residues. The V end was cut by 3 bases, the J end by 6 bases, with 14 bases between. The CDR3 loop reads CASSHASTGAGELFF. The CDR3 DNA is TGCGCCAGCAGCCACGCCTCGACAGGAGCCGGGGAGCTGTTTTTT.

This clonotype was recorded at least ten times. This chain connects TRBV25-1 to TRBJ1-1; 10 nucleotides align to TRBD1. The V and J ends lost 3 bases and 3 bases, in that order; junction bases with no gene match: 4. This CDR3 spans 15 amino acids. CDR1 is MGHDK and CDR2 is SYGVNS in the germline V gene. CDR3 protein: CASSDPGTGDTEAFF. CDR3 nucleotides: TGTGCCAGCAGTGACCCCGGGACAGGGGACACTGAAGCTTTCTTT.

Details on this clonotype: This may stem from a read error, because a much larger clone lies one nucleotide away. The chain uses TRBV3-1 and TRBJ1-5; no reliable D call. V shed 3 bases and J shed 13 bases, with 13 bases lying between them. Germline CDR1 reads LGHDT; CDR2 reads YNNKEL (reference sequence). The CDR3 is 12 residues long. CDR3 loop: CASSHWTSPQHF. The CDR3 DNA follows: TGTGCCAGCAGCCACTGGACTAGCCCGCAGCATTTT.

This clonotype was found a few times. A read error may be the cause here, since a much bigger clone is one base away. V gene TRBV5-1 combines with J gene TRBJ2-3; possibly TRBD2 for D (5 bases). V was clipped by 4 bases and J by 1 base, with 10 bases between them. Looked up from germline, CDR1 is SGHRS and CDR2 is YFSETQ. This CDR3 contains 14 residues. The CDR3 reads CASSRPAGTDTQYF. As DNA, the CDR3 is TGCGCCAGCAGCAGGCCAGCGGGCACAGATACGCAGTATTTT.

The chain joins TRBV7-2 to TRBJ2-3, with 9 bases fitting TRBD2. V shed 11 bases and J 3 bases; nucleotides not matched to a gene: 12. The germline V gene encodes CDR1 SGHTA and CDR2 FQGNSA. The CDR3 covers 15 residues. CDR3 loop: CAWSVSSGRTDTQYF. The CDR3 bases are TGTGCCTGGAGTGTCAGTAGCGGGAGAACAGATACGCAGTATTTT.

The V call is TRBV6-2 or TRBV6-3, the J call TRBJ1-5; TRBD1 might be the D (5 bases). This CDR3 is 13 amino acids long. With 5 bases removed from V and 9 bases from J, the gap between germline ends came to 14 bases. Germline V gives CDR1 MNHEY, CDR2 SVGEGT. In nucleotides, the CDR3 is TGTGCCAGCAGTGTTGGACCGGGGGGGCCCCAGCATTTT. It codes for CASSVGPGGPQHF.

At least ten counts were recorded for this clonotype. The J gene is TRBJ1-1, the V gene TRBV28, with 9 bases lining up with TRBD1. The V gene's germline CDR1 is MDHEN and CDR2 SYDVKM. The CDR3 has 16 residues. Trimming removed 7 bases from V and 8 bases from J; junction bases left unmatched: 17. The CDR3 loop is CASIERTGVIFREAFF. DNA of the CDR3: TGTGCCAGCATCGAACGGACAGGGGTAATTTTCCGGGAAGCTTTCTTT.

This clonotype was counted between two and nine times. This chain connects TRBV11-2 to TRBJ1-2, with TRBD1 matching over 8 bases. CDR1 SGHAT and CDR2 FQNNGV come from the germline V gene. The CDR3 runs to 17 residues. Trimming cost V 1 base and J 2 bases; bases outside gene matches: 9. The CDR3 DNA reads TGTGCCAGCAGCTTAGGGCACCGGGACAGGAGCAACTATGGCTACACCTTC. This sequence encodes CASSLGHRDRSNYGYTF.

This clonotype was seen repeatedly, ten times or more. The rearrangement joins TRBV29-1 to TRBJ1-2, with TRBD1 matching 9 bases. V was pared by 6 bases and J by 1 base, with 3 bases of the junction left unmatched. Germline CDR1 SQVTM, CDR2 ANQGSEA. The CDR3 length is 13 residues. Here the CDR3 reads CSVPTGGNYGYTF. CDR3 nucleotides: TGCAGCGTCCCGACAGGGGGTAACTATGGCTACACCTTC.

At least ten counts were recorded for this clonotype. The chain recombines TRBV6-1 with TRBJ2-7; D gene ambiguous. The CDR3 totals 12 residues. Germline lookup yields CDR1 MNHNS and CDR2 SASEGT. Trimming took 9 bases from V and 3 from J, leaving 12 bases between them. The CDR3 protein is CARKRPCYEQYF. CDR3 nucleotide sequence: TGTGCCAGAAAGCGTCCGTGCTACGAGCAGTACTTC.

This clonotype was observed many times. The CDR3 coding sequence is TGTGCCAGCGTGACCTTCTACAGGGCGGATGAGCAGTTCTTC. Its translation: CASVTFYRADEQFF. V usage is TRBV2 and J usage is TRBJ2-1; possible D gene TRBD1, 6 bases. V was clipped by 8 bases and J by 8 bases, with 19 bases between them. This CDR3 contains 14 residues. Germline V gene data show CDR1 as SNHLY and CDR2 as FYNNEI. Based on the CDR3 plus reference TRBV2 and TRBJ2-1, the full variable domain is EPEVTQTPSHQVTQMGQEVILRCVPISNHLYFYWYRQILGQKVEFLVSFYNNEISEKSEIFDDQFSVERPDGSNFTLKIRSTKLEDSAMYFCASVTFYRADEQFFGPGTRLTVL.

Worth noting for this clonotype: A much bigger clone sits one base away, suggesting this may be a read error. The J gene is TRBJ2-3, the V gene TRBV27; TRBD1 matches at 8 bases. This CDR3 contains 15 residues. Germline V gene sequence: CDR1 MNHEY, CDR2 SMNVEV (reference sequence). In DNA, the CDR3 is TGTGCCAGCAGTTTGACAGGGGCTGGCGTAGATACGCGGTATTTT. Translated, it gives CASSLTGAGVDTRYF.

This clonotype has ten or more counts. This chain uses TRBV12-3 or TRBV12-4 with TRBJ1-6; D remains ambiguous. V dropped 8 bases and J dropped 0 bases, with 5 bases sitting between them. This CDR3 has 13 residues. Written as DNA, the CDR3 is TGTGCCAGCTCCAACTCCTATAATTCACCCCTCCACTTT. Amino acid sequence: CASSNSYNSPLHF.

At least ten counts were recorded for this clonotype. The rearrangement joins TRBV5-1 to TRBJ2-1; no definite D call. This CDR3 is built from 14 residues. Per the germline V gene, CDR1 is SGHRS and CDR2 is YFSETQ. V was pared by 3 bases and J by 7 bases, with 14 bases between. The CDR3 nucleotides are TGCGCCAGCAGCTCCCAAGGGTGGGGAAATGAGCAGTTCTTC. Its translation: CASSSQGWGNEQFF.

This clonotype has more than one count but fewer than ten. The CDR3, as DNA: TGTGCCAGTACACTGGCCGGGGGGCTTAGCAATCAGCCCCAGCATTTT. Protein product: CASTLAGGLSNQPQHF. This chain joins TRBV19 and TRBJ1-5; tentatively, D is TRBD1 (6 bases). The ends were cut back, 7 bases at V and 0 bases at J, with 16 bases in the middle. Germline CDR1 reads LNHDA; CDR2 reads SQIVND (reference sequence). CDR3 length equals 16 residues.

This clonotype was recorded many times. The V gene is TRBV28, the J gene TRBJ2-2; D may be TRBD2 (6 bases). Germline CDR1 and CDR2: MDHEN and SYDVKM. CDR3 length equals 14 residues. V gave up 4 bases and J gave up 1 base, with 7 bases separating them. In nucleotides, the CDR3 is TGTGCCAGCAGTTGGGGACTGAACACCGGGGAGCTGTTTTTT. It encodes CASSWGLNTGELFF.

This chain links TRBV6-1 with TRBJ2-7; 11 positions agree with TRBD1. CDR1 and CDR2 from the germline V gene are MNHNS and SASEGT. This CDR3 spans 14 amino acids. V trimming: 7 bases; J trimming: 3 bases; junction bases outside the gene matches: 5. Written as DNA, the CDR3 is TGTGCCAGCAACGGAGGGACAGGGGGCTACGAGCAGTACTTC. Translating it yields CASNGGTGGYEQYF.

Worth noting for this clonotype: At one end the junction does not follow the germline gene, possibly because of a read error. The rearrangement uses TRBV19 and TRBJ2-6; D perhaps matches TRBD1 (5 bases). Germline loops: CDR1 LNHDA, CDR2 SQIVND (reference sequence). The CDR3 consists of 16 residues. CDR3 DNA sequence: TGTGCCAGTACCCTAGGGTTGTCTCCTGGGGCCAACGTCGTGACTTTC. Encoded protein: CASTLGLSPGANVVTF. The full variable domain, completed using reference TRBV19 and TRBJ2-6, is DGGITQSPKYLFRKEGQNVTLSCEQNLNHDAMYWYRQDPGQGLRLIYYSQIVNDFQKGDIAEGYSVSREKKESFPLTVTSAQKNPTAFYLCASTLGLSPGANVVTFGAGSRLTVL.

For this clonotype: Germline and junction disagree at one end, which may indicate a read error. The chain links TRBV25-1 to TRBJ1-5; maybe TRBD1 (5 bases). From germline, CDR1 is MGHDK and CDR2 SYGVNS. The CDR3 is 10 amino acids. The DNA of the CDR3 is TGTGCCAGCACCGGGACTACCCAGGATTTT. This translates into CASTGTTQDF.

The rearrangement links TRBV4-2 to TRBJ2-4; tentative D call: TRBD2 (5 bases). The CDR3 contains 17 residues. Trimming removed 4 bases at V and 0 bases at J, with 16 bases between. Germline lookup yields CDR1 LGHNA and CDR2 YNFKEQ. CDR3 amino acids: CASSLTKRKLAKNIQYF. The DNA of the CDR3 is TGTGCCAGCAGCCTAACAAAGCGGAAACTAGCCAAAAACATTCAGTACTTC.